This record covers a single T cell receptor beta chain. Its antigen is not known. This sample was taken from a study of shared clonotypes between healthy human individuals. Sequencing used immunoSEQ multiplex PCR; TCRdb keeps in-frame clones, though not all of them. Of approximately 2.1 million clones in the sample, 93% are singletons; the top ten hold about 0.37%. Study results and limitations: Against clonotypes common to all four donors, non-shared ones had lower generation probabilities. The study drew on few donors, limiting represented genetic and exposure-history diversity.

The V end was cut by 5 bases, the J end by 1 base, with 12 bases between. Germline V gene sequence: CDR1 SNHLY, CDR2 FYNNEI. The CDR3 covers 15 residues. Sequenced sample: naive CD4+ T cells from PBMCs. As for subset: CD45RA+ positively selected. The chain recombines TRBV2 with TRBJ2-4, with TRBD1 as a possible D gene (5 bases). The source is a man aged 18 to 35 in good health. Some clones in this sample may be carry-over from other donors' samples. CDR3 nucleotides: TGTGCCAGCAGTCCGACAGTCCTCGCCAAAAACATTCAGTACTTC. Translated, it gives CASSPTVLAKNIQYF.